This T cell receptor beta chain was sequenced for a study of T cells in localized non-small cell lung cancer. Study-level results: Adjacent uninvolved lung tissue had the highest T cell clonality, exceeding tumor.

Some clones are missing from TCRdb's copy, which holds only in-frame ones; the method was immunoSEQ multiplex PCR. The sample includes about 24,000 clones, approximately 83% seen only once; the top ten take 4.8%. This clone was seen a single time. The antigen remains unidentified. This TCR came from a man between 40 and 69 years old with stage II lung adenocarcinoma. Sequenced material: PBMCs, taken before any cancer treatment.

The DNA of the CDR3 is TGTGCCAGCAGTTACAGGGAGAACACTGAAGCTTTCTTT. Its translation: CASSYRENTEAFF. The chain joins TRBV27 to TRBJ1-1, with D perhaps TRBD1 (6 bases). The CDR3 totals 13 residues. Per germline, CDR1 MNHEY and CDR2 SMNVEV (reference sequence). Deletions cut 4 bases from V and 1 base from J, with 7 bases between.